This T cell receptor (beta chain) came from a study of memory CD4+ T cells and cytomegalovirus serostatus. Study-wide results and caveats: Each of roughly 65 CMV-associated TCRbeta sequences occurred in one to five individuals.

Germline loops: CDR1 SGHDT, CDR2 YYEEEE. Unmatched junction bases numbered 5, after V lost 4 bases and J lost 3 bases. This CDR3 spans 14 amino acids. Single viable CD3+CD4+CD8-CD45RO+ cells were sorted as the memory CD4+ T cells. Positive selection with CD4 microbeads enriched total CD4+ T cells. Of note for this clone: Antigen: not known.

Method: immunoSEQ multiplex PCR; TCRdb's copy keeps in-frame clones and lacks some. The sample has some 27,000 clones, approximately 71% seen once. The sequence was obtained from an adult in good health and CMV-seronegative. The chain employs TRBV5-6 and TRBJ2-3, with 7 bases that match TRBD1. Sequencing was carried out using memory CD4+ T cells from blood. In nucleotides, the CDR3 is TGTGCCAGCAGCAAGCCGACAGGGACAGATACGCAGTATTTT. It encodes CASSKPTGTDTQYF. Full variable domain (missing parts from reference TRBV5-6 and TRBJ2-3): DAGVTQSPTHLIKTRGQQVTLRCSPKSGHDTVSWYQQALGQGPQFIFQYYEEEERQRGNFPDRFSGHQFPNYSSELNVNALLLGDSALYLCASSKPTGTDTQYFGPGTRLTVL.